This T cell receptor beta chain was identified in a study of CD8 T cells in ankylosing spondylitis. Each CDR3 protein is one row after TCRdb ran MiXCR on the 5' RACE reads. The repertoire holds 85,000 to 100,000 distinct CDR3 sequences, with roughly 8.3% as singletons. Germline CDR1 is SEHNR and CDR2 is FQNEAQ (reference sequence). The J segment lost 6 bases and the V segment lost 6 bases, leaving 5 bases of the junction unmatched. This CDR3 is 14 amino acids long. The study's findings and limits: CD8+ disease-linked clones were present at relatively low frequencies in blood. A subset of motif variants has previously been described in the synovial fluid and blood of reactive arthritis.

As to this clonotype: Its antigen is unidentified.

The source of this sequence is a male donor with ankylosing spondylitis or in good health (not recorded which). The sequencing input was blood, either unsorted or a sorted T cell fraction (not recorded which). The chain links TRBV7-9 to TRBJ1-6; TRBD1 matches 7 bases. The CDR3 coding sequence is TGTGCCAGCAGTGACAGGGTATCTAATTCACCCCTCCACTTT. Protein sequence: CASSDRVSNSPLHF. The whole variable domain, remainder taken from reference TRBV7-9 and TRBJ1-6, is DTGVSQNPRHKITKRGQNVTFRCDPISEHNRLYWYRQTLGQGPEFLTYFQNEAQLEKSRLLSDRFSAERPKGSFSTLEIQRTEQGDSAMYLCASSDRVSNSPLHFGNGTRLTVT.